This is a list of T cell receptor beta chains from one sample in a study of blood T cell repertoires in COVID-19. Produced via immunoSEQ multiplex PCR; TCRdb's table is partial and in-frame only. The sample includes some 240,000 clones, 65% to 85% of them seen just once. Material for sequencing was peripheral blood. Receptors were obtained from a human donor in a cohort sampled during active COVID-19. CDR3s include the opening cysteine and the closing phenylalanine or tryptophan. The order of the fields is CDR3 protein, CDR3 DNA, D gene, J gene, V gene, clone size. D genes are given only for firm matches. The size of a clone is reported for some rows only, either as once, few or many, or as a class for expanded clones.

CDR3aa: CASSLTGPSTDTQYF
CDR3nt: TGTGCCAGCAGCTTGACAGGACCTAGCACAGATACGCAGTATTTT
d_gene: NA
j_gene: TRBJ2-3
v_gene: TRBV5-6
abundance: NA

CDR3aa: CASSPGGYTF
CDR3nt: TGTGCCAGCAGCCCTGGCGGCTACACCTTC
d_gene: NA
j_gene: TRBJ1-2
v_gene: TRBV27
abundance: NA

CDR3aa: CASSRTSGGETQYF
CDR3nt: TGTGCCAGCAGCCGGACTAGCGGGGGAGAGACCCAGTACTTC
d_gene: TRBD2
j_gene: TRBJ2-5
v_gene: TRBV7-6
abundance: NA

CDR3aa: CASNPTGTAYEQYF
CDR3nt: TGTGCCAGCAACCCGACCGGGACAGCCTACGAGCAGTACTTC
d_gene: TRBD1
j_gene: TRBJ2-7
v_gene: TRBV6-5
abundance: NA

CDR3aa: CASSSGQGKSFF
CDR3nt: TGTGCCAGCAGTTCGGGACAGGGAAAGTCTTTCTTT
d_gene: TRBD1
j_gene: TRBJ1-1
v_gene: TRBV6-5
abundance: NA

CDR3aa: CASSPLAAAYNEQFF
CDR3nt: TGTGCCAGCAGCCCCCTAGCCGCAGCCTACAATGAGCAGTTCTTC
d_gene: NA
j_gene: TRBJ2-1
v_gene: TRBV5-6
abundance: few

CDR3aa: CASSSGGGLGSPLHF
CDR3nt: TGTGCCAGCAGCTCAGGCGGGGGGCTAGGGTCACCCCTCCACTTT
d_gene: NA
j_gene: TRBJ1-6
v_gene: TRBV7-2
abundance: few

CDR3aa: CASSQMAGIPIYEQYF
CDR3nt: TGCGCCAGCAGCCAGATGGCGGGGATCCCCATTTACGAGCAGTACTTC
d_gene: NA
j_gene: TRBJ2-7
v_gene: TRBV5-1
abundance: NA

CDR3aa: CASSAGGQTNEKLFF
CDR3nt: TGTGCCAGCAGCGCAGGGGGGCAAACTAATGAAAAACTGTTTTTT
d_gene: TRBD1
j_gene: TRBJ1-4
v_gene: TRBV3-1/TRBV3-2
abundance: NA

CDR3aa: CSVTSYNEQFF
CDR3nt: TGCAGTGTAACAAGCTACAATGAGCAGTTCTTC
d_gene: NA
j_gene: TRBJ2-1
v_gene: TRBV20-1
abundance: NA

CDR3aa: CASIKGAGTGDTEAFF
CDR3nt: TGTGCCAGCATCAAGGGGGCCGGGACAGGGGATACTGAAGCTTTCTTT
d_gene: TRBD1
j_gene: TRBJ1-1
v_gene: TRBV28
abundance: NA

CDR3aa: CASSLETGQTYGYTF
CDR3nt: TGCGCCAGCAGCTTGGAAACGGGACAGACCTATGGCTACACCTTC
d_gene: TRBD1
j_gene: TRBJ1-2
v_gene: TRBV5-1
abundance: NA

CDR3aa: CASSLAVGELFF
CDR3nt: TGTGCCAGCAGCTTGGCGGTCGGGGAGCTGTTTTTT
d_gene: NA
j_gene: TRBJ2-2
v_gene: TRBV5-5
abundance: few

CDR3aa: CASSHTSDYEQFF
CDR3nt: TGTGCCAGCAGCCATACTAGCGACTATGAGCAGTTCTTC
d_gene: TRBD2
j_gene: TRBJ2-1
v_gene: TRBV7-3
abundance: NA

CDR3aa: CASSSMDRAGTEAFF
CDR3nt: TGTGCCAGCAGTTCAATGGACAGGGCGGGCACTGAAGCTTTCTTT
d_gene: TRBD1
j_gene: TRBJ1-1
v_gene: TRBV28
abundance: NA

CDR3aa: CASRGHYTGELFF
CDR3nt: TGTGCCAGCCGGGGACATTACACCGGGGAGCTGTTTTTT
d_gene: NA
j_gene: TRBJ2-2
v_gene: TRBV12-3/TRBV12-4
abundance: NA

CDR3aa: CASSVSTGVLHEKLFF
CDR3nt: TGTGCCAGCAGCGTATCAACAGGGGTGCTTCATGAAAAACTGTTTTTT
d_gene: TRBD1
j_gene: TRBJ1-4
v_gene: TRBV28
abundance: NA

CDR3aa: CASSYPSGDTEAFF
CDR3nt: TGTGCCAGCAGTTACCCGTCGGGGGACACTGAAGCTTTCTTT
d_gene: NA
j_gene: TRBJ1-1
v_gene: TRBV6-2/TRBV6-3
abundance: once

CDR3aa: CAWRGLSGYGYTF
CDR3nt: TGTGCCTGGAGGGGGCTGAGTGGCTATGGCTACACCTTC
d_gene: NA
j_gene: TRBJ1-2
v_gene: TRBV30
abundance: NA

CDR3aa: CASSLPGQGANQPQHF
CDR3nt: TGTGCCAGCAGTCTGCCGGGACAGGGGGCGAATCAGCCCCAGCATTTT
d_gene: TRBD1
j_gene: TRBJ1-5
v_gene: TRBV28
abundance: NA

CDR3aa: CASSQDLHGYTF
CDR3nt: TGTGCCAGCAGCCAGGACTTACATGGCTACACCTTC
d_gene: NA
j_gene: TRBJ1-2
v_gene: TRBV7-8
abundance: NA

CDR3aa: CASRQESNQPQHF
CDR3nt: TGTGCCAGCAGGCAGGAAAGCAATCAGCCCCAGCATTTT
d_gene: NA
j_gene: TRBJ1-5
v_gene: TRBV6-5
abundance: NA

CDR3aa: CASSQGVATYNEQFF
CDR3nt: TGCGCCAGCAGCCAAGGGGTAGCGACCTACAATGAGCAGTTCTTC
d_gene: NA
j_gene: TRBJ2-1
v_gene: TRBV4-1
abundance: NA

CDR3aa: CASMAEGSQFF
CDR3nt: TGTGCCAGCATGGCGGAGGGTAGCCAGTTCTTC
d_gene: NA
j_gene: TRBJ2-1
v_gene: TRBV6-5
abundance: NA